This T cell receptor (beta chain) comes out of a study of cytomegalovirus exposure and HLA in healthy donors. On this clone itself: Antigen specificity is unknown. The junction departs from the called germline gene at one end, perhaps through a read error.

The CDR3 is made up of 14 amino acids. Germline values: CDR1 MNHEY, CDR2 SVGAGI. The study's findings and limits: A few of the chains that were CMV-associated were confirmed in vitro to be specific for CMV antigens.

The PCR employed 60 Vbeta primers together with 13 Jbeta primers. Measured with immunoSEQ multiplex PCR; TCRdb has only the in-frame clones, and not every one. The sample shows 90,000 to 150,000 clones, 65% to 80% of them seen only once. The source material was PBMCs. V usage is TRBV6-5 and J usage is TRBJ2-6; TRBD2 is a possible D gene (6 bases). The clonotype was recovered from a human donor in good health. The chain's CDR3 is CASSRYGGANGLTF. The CDR3 nucleotides read TGTGCCAGCAGCCGTTACGGCGGGGCCAACGGCCTGACTTTC.